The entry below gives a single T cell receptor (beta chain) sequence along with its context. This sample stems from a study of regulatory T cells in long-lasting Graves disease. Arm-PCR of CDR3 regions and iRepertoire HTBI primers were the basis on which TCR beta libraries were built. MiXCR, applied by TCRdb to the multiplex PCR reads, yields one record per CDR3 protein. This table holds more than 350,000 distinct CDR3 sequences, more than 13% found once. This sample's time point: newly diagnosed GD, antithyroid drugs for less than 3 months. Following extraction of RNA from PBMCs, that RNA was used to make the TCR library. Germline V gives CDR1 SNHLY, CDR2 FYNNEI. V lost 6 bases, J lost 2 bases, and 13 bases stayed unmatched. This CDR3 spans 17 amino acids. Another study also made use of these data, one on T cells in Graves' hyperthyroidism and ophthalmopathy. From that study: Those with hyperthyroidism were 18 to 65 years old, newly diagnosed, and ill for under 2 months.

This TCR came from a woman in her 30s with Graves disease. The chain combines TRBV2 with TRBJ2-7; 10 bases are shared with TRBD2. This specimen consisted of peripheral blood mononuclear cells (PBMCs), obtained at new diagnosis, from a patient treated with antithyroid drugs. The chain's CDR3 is CASSQDPSGSSTYEQYF. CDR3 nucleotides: TGTGCCAGCAGCCAAGACCCTAGCGGGAGCTCGACCTACGAGCAGTACTTC.